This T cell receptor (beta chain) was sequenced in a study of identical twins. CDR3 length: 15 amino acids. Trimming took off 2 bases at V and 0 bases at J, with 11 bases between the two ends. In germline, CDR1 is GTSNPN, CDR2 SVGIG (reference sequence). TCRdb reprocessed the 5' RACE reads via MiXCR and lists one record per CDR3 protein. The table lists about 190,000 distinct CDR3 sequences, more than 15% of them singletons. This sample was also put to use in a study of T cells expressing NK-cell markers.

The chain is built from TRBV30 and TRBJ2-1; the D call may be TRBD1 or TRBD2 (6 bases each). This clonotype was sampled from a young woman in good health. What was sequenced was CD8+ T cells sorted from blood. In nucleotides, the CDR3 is TGTGCCTGGAGTTGGGGGGCAAGCTCCTACAATGAGCAGTTCTTC. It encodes CAWSWGASSYNEQFF.